These 12 T cell receptor beta chains share one sample of origin, sequenced in a study of T cells in Graves' hyperthyroidism and ophthalmopathy (dated by TCRdb to the late 2010s). The library came from multiplex PCR. Sequenced on an Illumina HiSeq 2000. TCR beta CDR3 regions were amplified from RNA transcripts. The first round of RT-PCR for the TCR CDR3 was performed with the HTBI primer set and the Qiagen OneStep RT-PCR kit. Clones were called with MiXCR by TCRdb after fastp trimmed the public reads at Q25, and only in-frame beta chains were retained. Each entry is one CDR3 protein sequence, shown with its most common DNA and genes. The sample table holds 250,000 or so distinct CDR3 sequences, of which approximately 16% were seen once. The ten top clones hold around 26% of the sample. Sequencing was done on a sample of blood. These receptor sequences come from a young woman with Graves' ophthalmopathy.

The chain joins TRBV28 to TRBJ1-1, with TRBD1 matching 8 bases. This CDR3 has 15 residues. V gave up 5 bases and J gave up 1 base; unmatched junction bases: 6. Looked up from germline, CDR1 is MDHEN and CDR2 is SYDVKM. In DNA form, the CDR3 reads TGTGCCAGCAGTCAGCCAGGACAGGGGAACACTGAAGCTTTCTTT. This translates into CASSQPGQGNTEAFF.

This rearrangement joins TRBV6-2 or TRBV6-3 to TRBJ2-2; tentative D call: TRBD1 (6 bases). The CDR3 length is 16 residues. Trimming left V 7 bases short and J 0 bases short, with 15 bases between. The V gene's germline CDR1 is MNHEY and CDR2 SVGEGT. The CDR3 reads CASKRSPGANTGELFF. The DNA for the CDR3 is TGTGCCAGCAAGAGAAGCCCAGGGGCGAACACCGGGGAGCTGTTTTTT.

Ten or more counts support this clonotype. This chain connects TRBV7-9 to TRBJ2-4, with 8 bases lining up with TRBD1. Germline lookup yields CDR1 SEHNR and CDR2 FQNEAQ (reference sequence). The CDR3 is 18 residues long. Losses at the gene ends were 5 bases for V and 0 bases for J; bases not matched to a gene: 12. The CDR3 loop reads CASSEGPQGARAKNIQYF. Here the CDR3 DNA reads TGTGCCAGCAGCGAAGGCCCTCAGGGGGCAAGAGCCAAAAACATTCAGTACTTC.

This clonotype has ten or more counts. The rearrangement links TRBV5-1 to TRBJ2-7; the D gene is possibly TRBD1 (5 bases). The V and J ends lost 4 bases and 2 bases respectively, with 13 bases between them. The length of the CDR3 is 14 residues. Germline CDR1 is SGHRS and CDR2 is YFSETQ. In nucleotides, the CDR3 is TGCGCCAGCAGCCCCATCGACAGTACCTACGAGCAGTACTTC. As protein: CASSPIDSTYEQYF.

This clonotype was counted at least ten times. The chain combines TRBV20-1 with TRBJ2-1, with 12 bases matching TRBD2. The CDR3 loop spans 14 amino acids. Germline V lookup: CDR1 DFQATT, CDR2 SNEGSKA (reference sequence). V lost 0 bases and J lost 9; bases outside the gene matches: 3. The CDR3 sequence is CSAREASGRVEQFF. The CDR3 DNA follows: TGCAGTGCTAGAGAGGCTAGCGGGAGGGTTGAGCAGTTCTTC.

This clonotype was counted many times. The chain is built from TRBV20-1 and TRBJ2-1; a possible D gene is TRBD1 (5 bases). Germline lookup yields CDR1 DFQATT and CDR2 SNEGSKA (reference sequence). V was pared by 8 bases and J by 4 bases, with 24 bases between. The CDR3 has 16 residues. In DNA, the CDR3 is TGCAGTTCGACGTCCAGGGCTGGCGGATCGTACAATGAGCAGTTCTTC. It yields the protein CSSTSRAGGSYNEQFF.

This clonotype has at least ten counts. The chain recombines TRBV10-2 with TRBJ2-1, with D perhaps TRBD2 (5 bases). The CDR3 totals 15 residues. Germline CDR1 reads WSHSY; CDR2 reads SAAADI. The V end lost 8 bases, the J end lost 4 bases, and 18 bases lay between the germline ends. CDR3 residues: CASGRGSPRYNEQFF. CDR3 bases: TGCGCCAGCGGCCGAGGGAGCCCCAGATACAATGAGCAGTTCTTC.

V is TRBV7-9 and J is TRBJ2-7, with D possibly TRBD2 on 6 matching bases. The V and J ends lost 0 bases and 6 bases respectively, with 15 bases between them. Germline lookup yields CDR1 SEHNR and CDR2 FQNEAQ (reference sequence). This CDR3 comprises 15 residues. CDR3 DNA: TGTGCCAGCAGCTTAGCCGGGACTGGTTCGCTCGAGCAGTACTTC. Protein sequence: CASSLAGTGSLEQYF. Full variable domain (outside the CDR3, taken from reference TRBV7-9 and TRBJ2-7): DTGVSQNPRHKITKRGQNVTFRCDPISEHNRLYWYRQTLGQGPEFLTYFQNEAQLEKSRLLSDRFSAERPKGSFSTLEIQRTEQGDSAMYLCASSLAGTGSLEQYFGPGTRLTVT.

The chain uses TRBV12-3 or TRBV12-4 and TRBJ2-5; 7 nucleotides line up with TRBD2. V dropped 4 bases and J dropped 5; count of bases not matched to a gene: 13. The CDR3 spans 16 residues. The CDR3 DNA follows: TGTGCCAGCAGTTCCCTCGGGACTACACAGGAGGAGACCCAGTACTTC. This translates into CASSSLGTTQEETQYF.

The table lists this clonotype with many counts. The genes are TRBV20-1 and TRBJ2-3; 9 bases agree with TRBD2. The CDR3 consists of 17 residues. Per the germline V gene, CDR1 is DFQATT and CDR2 is SNEGSKA (reference sequence). With 3 bases clipped from V and 0 bases from J, the junction kept 10 bases outside the gene matches. CDR3 in amino acids: CSARGGLAHGSTDTQYF. The CDR3, as DNA: TGCAGTGCTAGGGGGGGACTAGCCCACGGGAGCACAGATACGCAGTATTTT.

This clonotype appeared a few times. V usage is TRBV7-6 and J usage is TRBJ2-2, with unresolved D. The CDR3 runs 13 residues. The germline V gene has CDR1 SGHVS and CDR2 FNYEAQ. Trimming cost V 1 base and J 6 bases, with 6 bases left between them. The CDR3 region is CASSLEWAGELFF. Written as DNA, the CDR3 is TGTGCCAGCAGCTTAGAGTGGGCCGGGGAGCTGTTTTTT.

This clonotype was seen many times. J is TRBJ2-5 and V is TRBV18, with 9 nucleotides matching TRBD1. Germline V lookup: CDR1 KGHSH, CDR2 LQKENI. CDR3 length: 15 amino acids. The V gene end was trimmed by 2 bases and the J gene end by 2 bases; junction bases not matched to a gene: 3. CDR3 protein: CASSPRTGAQETQYF. CDR3 nucleotides: TGTGCCAGCTCACCAAGGACAGGGGCTCAAGAGACCCAGTACTTC.